These T cell receptor beta chains were read from a single sample in a study of T cells in Graves' hyperthyroidism and ophthalmopathy. TCRdb passed the multiplex PCR reads through MiXCR, listing each CDR3 protein once. The sample contains some 370,000 distinct CDR3 sequences, around an eighth of which appear only once. Input material: blood. The source of these receptors is a man aged 50-59 years with Graves' ophthalmopathy. Each CDR3 is given with its conserved first and last residue. D genes are given only for firm matches. Only some rows state a clone size, as once, few, many or a class for expanded clones.

size	D	V	J	CDR3	DNA
-	TRBD1	TRBV19	TRBJ2-5	CASSARTGGKGETQYF	TGTGCCAGTTCGGCCCGGACAGGGGGAAAGGGGGAGACCCAGTACTTC
few	-	TRBV11-2	TRBJ2-2	CASSALPPGTPLNTGELFF	TGTGCCAGCAGCGCCCTACCCCCCGGGACTCCCTTAAACACCGGGGAGCTGTTTTTT
-	TRBD2	TRBV7-9	TRBJ2-1	CASSLGLAGGPNEQFF	TGTGCCAGCAGTCTAGGACTAGCGGGAGGGCCGAATGAGCAGTTCTTC
many	-	TRBV19	TRBJ2-2	CASTHRGPGTGELFF	TGTGCCAGTACCCACCGGGGACCCGGCACCGGGGAGCTGTTTTTT
few	-	TRBV5-6	TRBJ1-2	CASSPGAGSGDGYTF	TGTGCCAGCAGCCCGGGGGCGGGGTCCGGGGATGGCTACACCTTC
many	-	TRBV11-2	TRBJ2-7	CASSFGVYEQYF	TGTGCCAGCAGCTTTGGGGTCTACGAGCAGTACTTC
many	TRBD2	TRBV5-1	TRBJ2-7	CASSLRTSAIYEQYF	TGCGCCAGCAGCTTAAGGACTAGCGCAATCTACGAGCAGTACTTC
-	-	TRBV20-1	TRBJ1-2	CSAHYSYGYTF	TGCAGTGCTCATTACTCTTATGGCTACACCTTC
few	TRBD2	TRBV5-1	TRBJ2-1	CASSPQAGGYNEQFF	TGCGCCAGCAGCCCGCAAGCGGGAGGGTACAATGAGCAGTTCTTC
many	-	TRBV6-1	TRBJ2-1	CASKRTDTYNEQFF	TGTGCCAGCAAACGGACGGACACCTACAATGAGCAGTTCTTC
many	TRBD2	TRBV5-1	TRBJ2-1	CASTPLAGSGYNEQFF	TGCGCCAGCACTCCATTAGCGGGCTCAGGCTACAATGAGCAGTTCTTC
few	TRBD2	TRBV6-6	TRBJ2-1	CASSYSLGGNEQFF	TGTGCCAGCAGTTATTCGTTGGGGGGGAATGAGCAGTTCTTC
many	-	TRBV3-1	TRBJ2-3	CASSLTGTPSTDTQYF	TGTGCCAGCAGTCTTACCGGGACCCCAAGCACAGATACGCAGTATTTT
few	-	TRBV6-1	TRBJ1-1	CASSLAGDTEAFF	TGTGCCAGCAGCTTGGCAGGGGACACTGAAGCTTTCTTT
-	-	TRBV7-7	TRBJ2-1	CASSRSTTSNEQFF	TGTGCTAGCAGCCGAAGCACGACTTCCAATGAGCAGTTCTTC
many	-	TRBV12-3/TRBV12-4	TRBJ2-4	CASSLFRLGGKGIQYF	TGTGCCAGCAGTTTATTTCGCTTAGGTGGGAAGGGCATTCAGTACTTC
many	-	TRBV2	TRBJ2-3	CASSLPPDTQYF	TGTGCCAGCAGTCTTCCCCCAGATACGCAGTATTTT
many	TRBD2	TRBV5-1	TRBJ2-7	CASSLLAGNYEQYF	TGCGCCAGCAGCTTACTAGCGGGGAACTACGAGCAGTACTTC
many	TRBD2	TRBV5-1	TRBJ2-7	CASSFQGGAGEQYF	TGCGCCAGCAGCTTTCAGGGAGGGGCGGGGGAGCAGTACTTC
many	-	TRBV2	TRBJ2-1	CASKDGRYNEQFF	TGTGCCAGCAAGGATGGCCGCTACAATGAGCAGTTCTTC
few	TRBD2	TRBV5-1	TRBJ2-3	CASSSGLAESTDTQYF	TGCGCCAGCAGCTCCGGACTAGCGGAATCCACAGATACGCAGTATTTT
many	TRBD1	TRBV5-1	TRBJ1-2	CASSSSDRGYGYTF	TGCGCCAGCAGCTCGTCGGACAGGGGCTATGGCTACACCTTC
-	TRBD1	TRBV20-1	TRBJ2-1	CSARDLIQGWNEQFF	TGCAGTGCTAGAGACCTTATACAGGGGTGGAATGAGCAGTTCTTC
few	-	TRBV29-1	TRBJ1-5	CSVARDGNQPQHF	TGCAGCGTTGCCAGGGACGGCAATCAGCCCCAGCATTTT
many	-	TRBV27	TRBJ1-1	CASSLGNEAFF	TGTGCCAGCAGTTTGGGGAATGAAGCTTTCTTT
-	TRBD1	TRBV12-3/TRBV12-4	TRBJ2-2	CASTVTGVDTGELFF	TGTGCCAGCACCGTGACAGGGGTGGACACCGGGGAGCTGTTTTTT
-	-	TRBV24-1	TRBJ2-2	CATSDFLNTGELFF	TGTGCCACCAGTGATTTTTTGAACACCGGGGAGCTGTTTTTT
many	-	TRBV5-1	TRBJ2-1	CASSTGSSYNEQFF	TGTGCCAGTAGTACGGGCAGCTCCTACAATGAGCAGTTCTTC
many	-	TRBV3-1	TRBJ1-2	CASSQLGSAGYTF	TGTGCCAGCAGCCAGCTTGGTTCGGCTGGCTACACCTTC
many	TRBD1	TRBV7-3	TRBJ1-2	CASSRTGTGIYGYTF	TGTGCCAGCAGCCGAACCGGGACAGGGATCTATGGCTACACCTTC
-	TRBD2	TRBV19	TRBJ2-3	CASSMRLAGGPTDTQYF	TGTGCCAGTAGTATGAGACTAGCGGGAGGGCCTACAGATACGCAGTATTTT
few	TRBD2	TRBV6-1	TRBJ2-6	CASTPRAAGGAGANVLTF	TGTGCCAGCACCCCCAGGGCAGCGGGAGGGGCTGGGGCCAACGTCCTGACTTTC
many	-	TRBV3-1	TRBJ2-1	CASSLHGTLVFF	TGTGCCAGCAGCCTTCATGGGACATTAGTGTTCTTC
many	-	TRBV7-9	TRBJ1-1	CASSPGSGGVTEAFF	TGTGCCAGCAGCCCAGGCTCGGGAGGTGTCACTGAAGCTTTCTTT
-	TRBD1	TRBV7-9	TRBJ2-3	CASSLQTGEDTQYF	TGTGCCAGCAGCTTACAAACAGGGGAAGATACGCAGTATTTT
many	-	TRBV12-3/TRBV12-4	TRBJ1-1	CASSFLGTEAFF	TGTGCCAGCAGTTTCTTAGGGACAGAAGCTTTCTTT
-	TRBD1	TRBV29-1	TRBJ1-4	CSASTGQGSEKLFF	TGCAGCGCTTCAACAGGACAGGGGAGTGAAAAACTGTTTTTT
-	-	TRBV28	TRBJ1-1	CASKANTEAFF	TGTGCCAGTAAGGCCAACACTGAAGCTTTCTTT
many	-	TRBV30	TRBJ1-2	CAWNPTGVDGYTF	TGTGCCTGGAACCCAACAGGAGTTGATGGCTACACCTTC
many	TRBD2	TRBV29-1	TRBJ2-1	CSVHSGSSNEQFF	TGCAGCGTTCATAGCGGGAGCAGCAATGAGCAGTTCTTC
many	-	TRBV11-2	TRBJ1-1	CASSLEGTREGEAFF	TGTGCCAGCAGCTTAGAAGGGACTCGGGAGGGGGAAGCTTTCTTT
-	TRBD2	TRBV10-3	TRBJ2-3	CAIGKTSGKTDTQYF	TGTGCCATCGGGAAAACTAGCGGGAAAACAGATACGCAGTATTTT
-	-	TRBV7-9	TRBJ2-7	CASSLAGGIQGEQYF	TGTGCCAGCAGCTTAGCCGGGGGGATTCAGGGGGAGCAGTACTTC
many	-	TRBV11-3	TRBJ1-1	CASSSTLGASGGGGTEAFF	TGTGCCAGCAGCTCGACCCTCGGAGCGTCCGGGGGTGGTGGCACTGAAGCTTTCTTT
few	-	TRBV29-1	TRBJ2-5	CSVPDGTQKTQYF	TGCAGCGTGCCCGACGGTACGCAAAAGACCCAGTACTTC
many	TRBD1	TRBV2	TRBJ2-7	CASTDRGGGEQYF	TGTGCCAGCACGGACAGGGGGGGGGGCGAGCAGTACTTC
many	-	TRBV7-8	TRBJ2-7	CASSLGRVTYEQYF	TGTGCCAGCAGCTTAGGGCGGGTAACCTACGAGCAGTACTTC
many	-	TRBV28	TRBJ2-7	CASRTGLGIYEQYF	TGTGCCAGCAGAACGGGACTGGGAATATACGAGCAGTACTTC
many	TRBD1	TRBV12-5	TRBJ1-2	CASGSGTGYGYTF	TGTGCTAGTGGTTCCGGGACAGGGTATGGCTACACCTTC
-	-	TRBV9	TRBJ2-5	CASSARDTKGETQYF	TGTGCCAGCAGCGCTCGGGACACCAAAGGGGAGACCCAGTACTTC
-	-	TRBV28	TRBJ2-2	CASSTPTGELFF	TGTGCCAGCAGTACACCCACCGGGGAGCTGTTTTTT
few	-	TRBV7-8	TRBJ1-5	CASSPLAVIGYQPQHF	TGTGCCAGCAGCCCCCTTGCGGTTATTGGGTATCAGCCCCAGCATTTT